The 4 T cell receptor beta chains presented below share a single source sample, sequenced in a study of cytomegalovirus exposure and HLA in healthy donors. Primers included in the PCR were 60 Vbeta and 13 Jbeta primers. Libraries were prepared by immunoSEQ multiplex PCR; TCRdb keeps only in-frame clonotypes and omits some of them. The sample lists approximately 89,000 clones, about 80% occurring once. Sequencing was carried out using PBMCs. The receptors here all came from a male donor in good health and CMV-seronegative.

J is TRBJ2-7 and V is TRBV13, with 8 positions matching TRBD2. The V gene end was trimmed by 5 bases and the J gene end by 1 base; junction bases not matched to a gene: 7. The CDR3 contains 15 residues. Germline V gene lookup returns CDR1 PRHDT and CDR2 FYEKMQ (reference sequence). The CDR3 nucleotides are TGTGCCAGCAGCGGGTCTGTAGCGGGGTCCTACGAGCAGTACTTC. This gives the protein CASSGSVAGSYEQYF.

This chain's CDR3 is CASSSGTGRNQPQHF. CDR3 coding DNA: TGTGCCAGCAGCTCCGGGACAGGGCGCAATCAGCCCCAGCATTTT. This chain links TRBV7-2 with TRBJ1-5; TRBD1 matches 9 bases. The CDR3 runs to 15 residues. CDR1 and CDR2 (germline): SGHTA, FQGNSA. The junction had 3 bases not matched to a gene; V was cut back by 4 bases and J by 2 bases.

The chain carries TRBV7-9 and TRBJ2-7; D is unresolved. CDR3 length: 13 residues. With 4 bases removed from V and 0 bases from J, the gap between germline ends came to 7 bases. CDR1 and CDR2 from the germline V gene are SEHNR and FQNEAQ (reference sequence). Written as DNA, the CDR3 is TGTGCCAGCAGCTGGAGTGCCTCCTACGAGCAGTACTTC. Its translation: CASSWSASYEQYF.

This clone was seen a handful of times. The V and J genes are TRBV30 and TRBJ2-7; D is possibly TRBD1 (5 bases). There are 15 residues in the CDR3. Germline V CDR1 and CDR2: GTSNPN, SVGIG (reference sequence). V was pared by 5 bases and J by 4 bases, with 21 bases between. CDR3 in DNA: TGTGCCTGGTCGCCGGTGGGGCCCCGGGTTTACGAGCAGTACTTC. Residues: CAWSPVGPRVYEQYF.